The rows below give T cell receptor beta chains drawn from one sample of a study of brain metastases from non-small cell lung cancer. Data came from immunoSEQ multiplex PCR; TCRdb stores just in-frame clones and leaves some out. The sample includes roughly 4,600 clones, more than 70% seen only once; the top ten take 10% to 15%. The sample comprised tissue from a brain metastasis. These receptors were taken from a donor over 35 with non-small cell lung cancer. The CDR3 runs from the conserved cysteine through the conserved F or W. The D gene is left open where the match is weak. The listing skips clone size in some rows; elsewhere it reads once, few, many or a size class.

CDR3 protein: CASGSGTQNTGELFF; CDR3 DNA: TGTGCCAGCGGATCCGGGACCCAGAACACCGGGGAGCTGTTTTTT; clone size: few; V gene: TRBV6-4; D gene: .; J gene: TRBJ2-2
CDR3 protein: CASSRDSYEQYF; CDR3 DNA: TGCGCCAGCAGCAGAGACAGCTACGAGCAGTACTTC; clone size: .; V gene: TRBV5-1; D gene: .; J gene: TRBJ2-7
CDR3 protein: CASSLRTGFHEQYF; CDR3 DNA: TGCGCCAGCAGCTTGAGGACAGGGTTCCACGAGCAGTACTTC; clone size: .; V gene: TRBV5-1; D gene: TRBD1; J gene: TRBJ2-7
CDR3 protein: CASSSSGTGGGEQYF; CDR3 DNA: TGTGCCAGCAGTTCAAGCGGGACAGGGGGGGGTGAGCAGTACTTC; clone size: .; V gene: TRBV27; D gene: TRBD1; J gene: TRBJ2-7
CDR3 protein: CASSKTGRATEAFF; CDR3 DNA: TGTGCCAGCAGTAAAACGGGAAGGGCCACTGAAGCTTTCTTT; clone size: .; V gene: TRBV25-1; D gene: .; J gene: TRBJ1-1
CDR3 protein: CASSPRSQGPYEQYF; CDR3 DNA: TGTGCCAGCAGCCCTCGATCCCAGGGCCCCTACGAGCAGTACTTC; clone size: .; V gene: TRBV9; D gene: .; J gene: TRBJ2-7
CDR3 protein: CAIGRETQYF; CDR3 DNA: TGTGCCATCGGGAGGGAGACCCAGTACTTC; clone size: .; V gene: TRBV10-3; D gene: .; J gene: TRBJ2-5
CDR3 protein: CASRQGLYEQYF; CDR3 DNA: TGTGCCAGCCGCCAAGGGCTTTACGAGCAGTACTTC; clone size: .; V gene: TRBV28; D gene: .; J gene: TRBJ2-7
CDR3 protein: CASIPGTSGYEQYF; CDR3 DNA: TGTGCCAGCATACCCGGGACTAGCGGGTACGAGCAGTACTTC; clone size: .; V gene: TRBV28; D gene: TRBD2; J gene: TRBJ2-7
CDR3 protein: CASSNGDSTYF; CDR3 DNA: TGTGCCAGCAGTAACGGGGACTCAACGTACTTC; clone size: .; V gene: TRBV2; D gene: .; J gene: TRBJ2-4
CDR3 protein: CASSLASGGYNEQFF; CDR3 DNA: TGTGCCAGCAGCTTGGCTAGCGGGGGGTACAATGAGCAGTTCTTC; clone size: once; V gene: TRBV7-3; D gene: TRBD2; J gene: TRBJ2-1
CDR3 protein: CASRLHSAEETQYF; CDR3 DNA: TGCGCCAGCAGGCTCCATTCAGCAGAGGAGACCCAGTACTTC; clone size: .; V gene: TRBV10-2; D gene: .; J gene: TRBJ2-5
CDR3 protein: CASSGGTSGLTDTQYF; CDR3 DNA: TGTGCCAGCAGTGGCGGGACTAGCGGCTTGACAGATACGCAGTATTTT; clone size: .; V gene: TRBV9; D gene: TRBD2; J gene: TRBJ2-3
CDR3 protein: CASRKLLWHYEQYF; CDR3 DNA: TGTGCCAGCAGGAAACTCCTTTGGCACTACGAGCAGTACTTC; clone size: .; V gene: TRBV6-5; D gene: .; J gene: TRBJ2-7
CDR3 protein: CASSIWGPTGGQPQHF; CDR3 DNA: TGTGCCAGTAGTATTTGGGGCCCGACGGGCGGTCAGCCCCAGCATTTT; clone size: .; V gene: TRBV19; D gene: .; J gene: TRBJ1-5
CDR3 protein: CAWTLGQGPSYEQYF; CDR3 DNA: TGTGCCTGGACCTTGGGACAGGGGCCCTCCTACGAGCAGTACTTC; clone size: .; V gene: TRBV30; D gene: TRBD1; J gene: TRBJ2-7
CDR3 protein: CASSLGQGAQWELFF; CDR3 DNA: TGTGCCAGCAGCTTAGGACAGGGGGCGCAGTGGGAGCTGTTTTTT; clone size: .; V gene: TRBV5-8; D gene: TRBD1; J gene: TRBJ2-2
CDR3 protein: CANSLADRDSTGELFF; CDR3 DNA: TGTGCCAACAGCTTAGCGGACAGGGATAGCACCGGGGAGCTGTTTTTT; clone size: .; V gene: TRBV7-4; D gene: TRBD1; J gene: TRBJ2-2
CDR3 protein: CASPGGANTGELFF; CDR3 DNA: TGTGCCTCTCCGGGGGGCGCGAACACCGGGGAGCTGTTTTTT; clone size: .; V gene: TRBV30; D gene: .; J gene: TRBJ2-2
CDR3 protein: CASSFRGAEAFF; CDR3 DNA: TGTGCCAGCAGCTTCAGAGGAGCTGAAGCTTTCTTT; clone size: once; V gene: TRBV7-9; D gene: .; J gene: TRBJ1-1
CDR3 protein: CASSLDYSTDTQYF; CDR3 DNA: TGCGCCAGCAGCTTGGACTACAGCACAGATACGCAGTATTTT; clone size: .; V gene: TRBV5-1; D gene: .; J gene: TRBJ2-3
CDR3 protein: CASSLYRTGWKTQYF; CDR3 DNA: TGTGCCAGCAGTTTATATAGGACAGGGTGGAAGACCCAGTACTTC; clone size: .; V gene: TRBV27; D gene: TRBD1; J gene: TRBJ2-5
CDR3 protein: CASSPQTGGNYGYTF; CDR3 DNA: TGTGCCAGCAGCCCCCAGACAGGGGGCAATTATGGCTACACCTTC; clone size: .; V gene: TRBV5-5; D gene: TRBD1; J gene: TRBJ1-2
CDR3 protein: CASSLTVNSPGQASNDGYTF; CDR3 DNA: TGTGCCAGCTCATTAACGGTCAACTCGCCGGGACAGGCCTCGAACGATGGCTACACCTTC; clone size: .; V gene: TRBV18; D gene: TRBD1; J gene: TRBJ1-2
CDR3 protein: CASSSSGGVRTDTQYF; CDR3 DNA: TGTGCCAGCAGCTCGAGCGGGGGGGTCCGCACAGATACGCAGTATTTT; clone size: .; V gene: TRBV5-5; D gene: TRBD2; J gene: TRBJ2-3
CDR3 protein: CASSLEGREYTQYF; CDR3 DNA: TGTGCCAGCAGCTTAGAAGGGAGGGAGTATACGCAGTATTTT; clone size: .; V gene: TRBV7-8; D gene: TRBD2; J gene: TRBJ2-3
CDR3 protein: CATSREGGTGPDTQYF; CDR3 DNA: TGTGCCACCAGCAGAGAGGGGGGGACAGGGCCAGATACGCAGTATTTT; clone size: .; V gene: TRBV15; D gene: TRBD1; J gene: TRBJ2-3
CDR3 protein: CAWIGTGDEKLFF; CDR3 DNA: TGTGCCTGGATTGGGACAGGGGATGAAAAACTGTTTTTT; clone size: once; V gene: TRBV30; D gene: TRBD1; J gene: TRBJ1-4
CDR3 protein: CASSEKSNTEAFF; CDR3 DNA: TGTGCCAGCAGTGAGAAGTCGAACACTGAAGCTTTCTTT; clone size: .; V gene: TRBV6-4; D gene: .; J gene: TRBJ1-1
CDR3 protein: CASSIVLQETQYF; CDR3 DNA: TGCGCCAGCAGCATAGTACTGCAAGAGACCCAGTACTTC; clone size: .; V gene: TRBV4-1; D gene: .; J gene: TRBJ2-5
CDR3 protein: CASSLPRGDQETQYF; CDR3 DNA: TGTGCCAGCAGCTTACCCCGGGGAGACCAAGAGACCCAGTACTTC; clone size: .; V gene: TRBV7-9; D gene: .; J gene: TRBJ2-5
CDR3 protein: CASSVRIGIDRSYEQYF; CDR3 DNA: TGTGCCAGCAGTGTACGCATAGGGATTGACCGTTCCTACGAGCAGTACTTC; clone size: .; V gene: TRBV6-1; D gene: .; J gene: TRBJ2-7
CDR3 protein: CASSKGIKGCGAIWPSNQPQHF; CDR3 DNA: TGTGCCAGCAGCAAAGGGATCAAGGGATGCGGGGCTATTTGGCCTAGCAATCAGCCCCAGCATTTT; clone size: .; V gene: TRBV21-1; D gene: .; J gene: TRBJ1-5
CDR3 protein: CASSLAGRNTIYF; CDR3 DNA: TGTGCCAGCAGCTTGGCAGGGAGAAACACCATATATTTT; clone size: .; V gene: TRBV7-2; D gene: .; J gene: TRBJ1-3
CDR3 protein: CASSFEQLQETQYF; CDR3 DNA: TGTGCCAGCAGTTTTGAACAGCTACAAGAGACCCAGTACTTC; clone size: .; V gene: TRBV28; D gene: .; J gene: TRBJ2-5
CDR3 protein: CASSFGPQETQYF; CDR3 DNA: TGTGCCAGCAGTTTCGGGCCACAAGAGACCCAGTACTTC; clone size: .; V gene: TRBV28; D gene: .; J gene: TRBJ2-5
CDR3 protein: CASSPWTESSYNEQFF; CDR3 DNA: TGTGCCAGCAGTCCATGGACAGAGAGCTCCTACAATGAGCAGTTCTTC; clone size: once; V gene: TRBV28; D gene: .; J gene: TRBJ2-1
CDR3 protein: CASSLFKDGFNEKLFF; CDR3 DNA: TGTGCCAGCAGTTTATTTAAGGACGGATTTAATGAAAAACTGTTTTTT; clone size: few; V gene: TRBV28; D gene: .; J gene: TRBJ1-4
CDR3 protein: CAWSGDSPSQPQHF; CDR3 DNA: TGTGCCTGGAGTGGGGACAGTCCCAGTCAGCCCCAGCATTTT; clone size: .; V gene: TRBV30; D gene: TRBD1; J gene: TRBJ1-5